This T cell receptor beta chain came from a study of T-cell reconstitution after alpha-beta-depleted transplantation in children. This clonotype was recorded once. Its specificity is unknown. The germline gene is not matched at one end of the junction; a read error may be the cause. Study outcomes and limitations: Several hundred graft clones that had expanded were reportedly the source of alpha-beta T cells about two months after transplant.

Per germline, CDR1 LGHDT and CDR2 YNNKEL (reference sequence). The CDR3 extends over 15 amino acids. TCRbeta library preparation incorporated unique molecular identifiers. TCRdb reanalysed the PCR reads using MiXCR and keeps one entry per CDR3 protein. The table includes 150,000 to 200,000 distinct CDR3 sequences, 8.5% to 14% detected once. The chain employs TRBV3-1 and TRBJ2-7; 14 nucleotides align to TRBD2. The sequences come from PBMCs, collected before TCRalphabeta/CD19-depleted stem cell transplant. The receptor was derived from a boy younger than 10 with acute myeloid leukemia, due to receive a stem cell transplant. The CDR3 nucleotides are TGTGCCTCCACCCCCGGACTAGCGGGAGGTTACGAGCAGCACTTC. Translation: CASTPGLAGGYEQHF.